The 6 T cell receptor beta chains below were found in one sample sequenced in a study of shared clonotypes between healthy human individuals. The protocol was immunoSEQ multiplex PCR, while the TCRdb copy is restricted to in-frame clones and leaves out a portion. The sample shows 490,000 or so clones, about three quarters of them seen only once. Sequencing was done on a sample of PBMCs. The source of these receptors is a woman aged 40-49 years in good health. Some clones in this sample may be carry-over from other donors' samples.

The sample holds many counts of this clone. V and J are TRBV30 and TRBJ2-1, with 9 bases identical to TRBD1. This CDR3 spans 14 amino acids. V dropped 5 bases and J dropped 4; count of bases not matched to a gene: 6. The V gene's germline CDR1 is GTSNPN and CDR2 SVGIG (reference sequence). CDR3 coding DNA: TGTGCCTGGGTGACAGGGGGTTCGTACAATGAGCAGTTCTTC. Translation: CAWVTGGSYNEQFF.

V usage is TRBV29-1 and J usage is TRBJ2-7; TRBD2 matches at 7 bases. Germline V gene lookup returns CDR1 SQVTM and CDR2 ANQGSEA. CDR3 size: 17 residues. The V and J ends lost 1 base and 3 bases, in that order; junction bases with no gene match: 15. DNA for the CDR3: TGCAGCGTTGAAGCACGGCTAGCGGAAACCTTGAACTACGAGCAGTACTTC. This encodes CSVEARLAETLNYEQYF.

This chain uses TRBV30 with TRBJ2-1; D unresolved. Trimming shortened V by 1 base and J by 5 bases, and 6 bases separated the two germline ends. The CDR3 is 12 residues long. Germline CDR1 GTSNPN, CDR2 SVGIG (reference sequence). The CDR3 protein is CAWSAQHNEQFF. DNA for the CDR3: TGTGCCTGGAGTGCGCAGCACAATGAGCAGTTCTTC.

V is TRBV5-1 and J is TRBJ1-2; TRBD1 matches at 10 bases. After removal of 7 bases from V and 4 bases from J, the junction contained 16 bases not matched to a gene. This CDR3 spans 17 amino acids. The V gene's germline CDR1 is SGHRS and CDR2 YFSETQ. This CDR3 reads CASGPRDRGFSGYGYTF. Here the CDR3 DNA reads TGCGCCAGCGGCCCCCGGGACAGGGGTTTCTCTGGCTATGGCTACACCTTC. Complete variable domain (other parts from reference TRBV5-1 and TRBJ1-2): KAGVTQTPRYLIKTRGQQVTLSCSPISGHRSVSWYQQTPGQGLQFLFEYFSETQRNKGNFPGRFSGRQFSNSRSEMNVSTLELGDSALYLCASGPRDRGFSGYGYTFGSGTRLTVV.

On this clone: This may be a read error: a much more frequent sequence differs by one nucleotide. Other DNA sequences within the sample encode an identical CDR3. The chain employs TRBV27 and TRBJ2-7, with D possibly being TRBD2 (6 bases). The length of the CDR3 is 16 residues. CDR1 and CDR2 (germline): MNHEY, SMNVEV (reference sequence). Here the CDR3 reads CASSLSAGLPAYEQYF. Here the CDR3 DNA reads TGTGCCAGCAGTTTATCCGCGGGACTTCCAGCCTACGAGCAGTACTTT.

The table lists this clone with a count of one. The chain has TRBV5-6 and TRBJ2-2, with D unclear. Trimming stripped 2 bases from V and 3 bases from J, with 5 bases between. The CDR3 covers 13 residues. From germline, CDR1 is SGHDT and CDR2 YYEEEE. This CDR3 reads CASSLFYTGELFF. The DNA for the CDR3 is TGTGCCAGCAGCTTATTCTACACCGGGGAGCTGTTTTTT. The whole variable domain, remainder taken from reference TRBV5-6 and TRBJ2-2, is DAGVTQSPTHLIKTRGQQVTLRCSPKSGHDTVSWYQQALGQGPQFIFQYYEEEERQRGNFPDRFSGHQFPNYSSELNVNALLLGDSALYLCASSLFYTGELFFGEGSRLTVL.